This TCR beta chain was recorded in a study of shared clonotypes between healthy human individuals (dated by TCRdb to 2020 to 2021). With respect to the entire study: A couple of women and a few men aged 18 to 49 years were included in the cohort. To estimate repertoire size and how much clonotypes are shared between individuals, the study performed deep sequencing of blood TCR repertoires from about five healthy adults. To increase sequencing depth and limit assay-specific biases, TCR repertoire library preparation and sequencing were carried out by different laboratories using diverse techniques. For each donor, three plates each were used for CD4 naive and CD4 memory, two plates were used for CD8 naive, and one plate was used for CD8 memory. Between about 0.8 and 8.9 billion PBMCs per donor were obtained by leukapheresis.

Broad study findings and their caveats: Approximately 5% of naive CD4, roughly 3.5% of naive CD8, approximately 2.2% of memory CD4, and 0.4% of memory CD8 clonotypes were shared across several donors. Sampling was restricted to blood, and TCR repertoires in tissue are likely to differ from TCR repertoires in blood. Based on pairwise subsampling, the degree of clonotype sharing among donors was expected to be affected by sequencing depth. Because the study included a small number of donors, the genetic and exposure-history diversity represented was limited. Compared with non-shared clonotypes, clonotypes shared by all four sorted-subset donors had higher generation probabilities. Rarefaction of sorted-subset datasets indicated incomplete sequencing despite the large sequencing depth. Larger estimated clonotype richness was generally found for naive subsets than for memory subsets.

The CDR3, cysteine through phenylalanine, is 16 amino acids long. Kept here is only the CDR3 DNA, which spans 48 bases and is read in frame from base 1. TCR CDR3 regions were amplified from genomic DNA by multiplex PCR using the deep immunoSEQ assay. Extracted genomic DNA from each cell subset was spread evenly across all wells of several immunoSEQ 96-well plates, with each plate serving as a replicate. For sorted subsets, roughly 200 ng of genomic DNA, equivalent to 30,000 or so T cell genomes, went into each replicate PCR. Purified libraries were measured with a Qubit 3.0 fluorometer, size-checked on a Bioanalyzer 2100, and measured again with the KAPA Library Quantification kit. Every immunoSEQ 96-well plate was sequenced on a separate single-read 150-cycle Illumina NextSeq 550 flow cell. Turning to the authors' computational methods: Because only junctional sequences without quality scores were contained in the immunoSEQ output, filtering matching that applied to full-length reads could not be performed. To assign V/J genes and CDR3, sequences were annotated against IMGT germline references using PyIR, a Python wrapper for IgBLAST v1.9. Any read was removed if the V/J assignment was weak (E-value above 1e-6), the CDR3 was missing, or the read contained stop codons, out-of-frame junctions, or ambiguous translated residues. V3J clonotypes were defined by identical inferred V gene, J gene, and CDR3 amino acid sequence. The percentage overlap between two repertoires was calculated by dividing the number of shared unique clonotypes by the size of the smaller repertoire. Richness of each repertoire was evaluated using RTK rarefaction, the Chao1 estimator, and Recon v2.1 estimates of unobserved clonotypes. OLGA was used to compute generation probabilities for all TCRbeta clonotypes that the gDNA method yielded from a handful of donors. Here the immuneACCESS table is served through TCRdb, limited to in-frame sequences with V and J called. Missing clones are a known gap in these copies; in checked studies unresolved V genes cover under half, and the rest lacks a known reason. V and J calls and clone size are copied from that table; D and trimming were computed from the DNA. This sample comprises 2 million to 2.5 million clones, approximately 94% of them detected only once. In total, the top ten clones hold 0.1% to 0.15% of the sample.

The donors were healthy, HIV-negative adults who had no recently reported acute infections or vaccinations. Every donor was a Caucasian adult living in Nashville, Tennessee, USA. CD4+ T cells were enriched by magnetic negative selection, after which naive cells were positively selected on CD45RA and the negative fraction was taken as the memory subset. Blood was obtained by leukapheresis, after which PBMCs were separated by Ficoll-Histopaque density gradient centrifugation and cryopreserved in liquid nitrogen vapor phase. Analytical flow cytometry was used to check the purity and quantity of each magnetically sorted T cell population. Each sorted fraction had its genomic DNA isolated and then quantified by UV absorbance on a Nanodrop 2000c. For this clone: There is no known antigen for this receptor. Base quality data are lacking; no much larger clone is found one base away.

This TCR was sampled from a man younger than 30 in good health. This chain is built from TRBV12-2 and TRBJ2-6. TRBV12-2 counts as a pseudogene. The sequenced sample was naive CD4+ T cells sorted from blood. This specimen's cell subset or site label, per the study, means: CD45RA+ positively selected. The base sequence is TGTGCAAGTCGCTTCCGACGGACCTCTGGGGCCAACGTCCTGACTTTC. Its protein product is CASRFRRTSGANVLTF.